This T cell receptor (beta chain) was captured in a study of somatic mutations in cytotoxic T cells in rheumatoid arthritis. Across the whole study: At nearly 100% purity, some V beta antibody-stained T-cell populations were flow-sorted, and these included V beta1+ cells that were sequenced for TCRB. General study points: In about an eighth of the roughly 60 patients, the largest CD8+ clone exceeded 20% of CD8+ cells. The targets (antigens) of the expanded CD8+ clones were not known. For patients with rheumatoid arthritis, CD8+ clonality went up with age, while healthy controls showed no such change.

On this clone itself: What it binds is unknown.

Profiled with immunoSEQ multiplex PCR; TCRdb holds only in-frame clones, not every one. Of 15,000 to 20,000 clones in the sample, 70% to 85% were seen once. The TCR was taken from a man in his 60s in good health. Sequencing was carried out using CD8+ T cells sorted from blood.

CDR3 bases: TGTGCCAGCAGCAAAACCGGGACTAGCAAACCCTCACCACTCTACGAGCAGTACTTC. It encodes CASSKTGTSKPSPLYEQYF. The gene calls are TRBV9 and TRBJ2-7; TRBD2 matches at 9 bases. Germline V lookup: CDR1 SGDLS, CDR2 YYNGEE. This CDR3 spans 19 amino acids. V was clipped by 4 bases and J by 3 bases; unmatched bases: 20. Filled out from reference TRBV9 and TRBJ2-7, the complete variable domain reads DSGVTQTPKHLITATGQRVTLRCSPRSGDLSVYWYQQSLDQGLQFLIQYYNGEERAKGNILERFSAQQFPDLHSELNLSSLELGDSALYFCASSKTGTSKPSPLYEQYFGPGTRLTVT.